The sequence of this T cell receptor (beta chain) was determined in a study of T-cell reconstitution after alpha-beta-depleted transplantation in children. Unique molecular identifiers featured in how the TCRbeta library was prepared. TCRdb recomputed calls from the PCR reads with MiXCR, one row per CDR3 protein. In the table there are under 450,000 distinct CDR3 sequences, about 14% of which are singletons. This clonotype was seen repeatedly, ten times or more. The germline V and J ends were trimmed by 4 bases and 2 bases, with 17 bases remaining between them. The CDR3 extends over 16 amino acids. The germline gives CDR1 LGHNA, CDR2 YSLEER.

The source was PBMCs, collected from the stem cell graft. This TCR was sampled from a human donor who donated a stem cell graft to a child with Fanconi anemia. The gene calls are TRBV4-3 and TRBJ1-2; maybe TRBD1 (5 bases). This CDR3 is CASSRGLRGDNYGYTF. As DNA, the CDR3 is TGCGCCAGCAGCCGCGGGTTAAGAGGGGACAACTATGGCTACACCTTC.